The 16 T cell receptor beta chains below were found in one sample sequenced in a study of identical twins. TCRdb called the 5' RACE reads again in MiXCR, with one record for every CDR3 protein. The table lists some 500,000 distinct CDR3 sequences, 9.6% of them singletons. These data were also reused for a study on yellow fever vaccine responses in identical twins.

Sequencing was carried out using PBMCs. The receptor source for this set is a woman aged 18-35 years in good health.

This chain joins TRBV29-1 and TRBJ2-5; TRBD2 aligns across 9 bases. After removal of 3 bases from V and 5 bases from J, the junction contained 10 bases not matched to a gene. The CDR3 is made up of 15 amino acids. From germline, CDR1 is SQVTM and CDR2 ANQGSEA. The CDR3, as DNA: TGCAGCGTTGACGAGCGGGAGGACGAAACGGAGACCCAGTACTTC. Its protein is CSVDEREDETETQYF.

This clonotype has a handful of counts. The V and J genes are TRBV6-1 and TRBJ1-3; D is perhaps TRBD1 (5 bases). The CDR3 spans 15 residues. Trimming shortened V by 1 base and J by 2 bases, and 9 bases separated the two germline ends. Per germline, CDR1 MNHNS and CDR2 SASEGT. The chain's CDR3 is CASSEVGGTGNTIYF. As DNA, the CDR3 is TGTGCCAGCAGTGAAGTCGGGGGAACTGGAAACACCATATATTTT.

The chain uses TRBV4-3 and TRBJ2-7; TRBD1 is a possible D gene (5 bases). This CDR3 is built from 16 residues. Trimming removed 0 bases from V and 0 bases from J, with 12 bases in between. Germline loops: CDR1 LGHNA, CDR2 YSLEER. The CDR3 bases are TGCGCCAGCAGCCAAGATACAGGTCCGAGCTCCTACGAGCAGTACTTC. As protein: CASSQDTGPSSYEQYF.

This clonotype showed up just a few times. V is TRBV6-5 and J is TRBJ2-7; TRBD2 is a possible D gene (7 bases). Germline CDR1 and CDR2: MNHEY and SVGAGI. Trimming removed 0 bases at V and 0 bases at J, with 18 bases between. The CDR3 length is 18 residues. The chain's CDR3 is CASSYSRPGGQSSYEQYF. The CDR3 DNA is TGTGCCAGCAGTTACTCTCGACCGGGAGGACAGAGCTCCTACGAGCAGTACTTC.

This clonotype appeared many times. The rearrangement joins TRBV7-9 to TRBJ2-7, with a possible D match to TRBD2 (5 bases). This CDR3 is 16 amino acids long. The V and J ends lost 4 bases and 4 bases respectively, with 20 bases between them. Germline V lookup: CDR1 SEHNR, CDR2 FQNEAQ (reference sequence). CDR3 in DNA: TGTGCCAGCAGCTCGGGGTGGGCAGTTGAGGTTTACGAGCAGTACTTC. Translating it yields CASSSGWAVEVYEQYF.

The chain recombines TRBV29-1 with TRBJ1-1; possible D gene TRBD1, 5 bases. The CDR3 is 13 residues long. The germline V gene has CDR1 SQVTM and CDR2 ANQGSEA. Trimming took 5 bases from V and 4 from J, leaving 14 bases between them. The DNA for the CDR3 is TGCAGCGTTTCGTCGGGGGAAGGCACTGAAGCTTTCTTT. This gives the protein CSVSSGEGTEAFF.

J is TRBJ2-7 and V is TRBV18; TRBD1 or TRBD2 may be the D gene (5 bases each). Germline V gene sequence: CDR1 KGHSH, CDR2 LQKENI. Between the trimmed V and J ends, which lost 0 bases and 13 bases, there was a span of 13 bases. The CDR3 is 12 residues long. This CDR3 reads CASSPPVGTVYF. The CDR3, as DNA: TGTGCCAGCTCACCACCGGTAGGGACCGTATACTTC.

V usage is TRBV11-1 and J usage is TRBJ2-3; D might be TRBD2 (6 bases). The CDR3 loop spans 18 amino acids. The germline CDR1 and CDR2 sequences are SGHAT and FQDESV (reference sequence). Between the trimmed V and J ends, which lost 2 bases and 0 bases, there was a span of 18 bases. The CDR3 nucleotides are TGTGCCAGCAGCTTATTAGGAGGGACGCTGACTAGCACAGATACGCAGTATTTT. It encodes CASSLLGGTLTSTDTQYF.

This clonotype appeared many times. This chain uses TRBV13 with TRBJ1-5, with TRBD1 as a possible D gene (5 bases). The CDR3 loop spans 18 amino acids. The V gene lost 4 bases and the J gene lost 7 bases, with 26 bases spanning the gap. CDR1 and CDR2 (germline): PRHDT, FYEKMQ (reference sequence). The DNA of the CDR3 is TGTGCCAGCAGCTCGGGAGGCGGGGGAGGTGTACTAAGACAGCCCCAGCATTTT. The encoded protein is CASSSGGGGGVLRQPQHF.

This clonotype came up a few times. The gene calls are TRBV14 and TRBJ2-1; D uncertain. This CDR3 spans 13 amino acids. The germline V gene has CDR1 SGHDN and CDR2 FVKESK. The ends were cut back, 1 base at V and 3 bases at J, with 4 bases in the middle. The CDR3 is CASSQADYNEQFF. CDR3 coding DNA: TGTGCCAGCAGCCAAGCTGACTACAATGAGCAGTTCTTC.

The chain couples TRBV20-1 to TRBJ2-2; 9 bases are shared with TRBD1. With V trimmed by 5 bases and J by 5 bases, 3 bases remained unmatched. CDR1 and CDR2 (germline): DFQATT, SNEGSKA (reference sequence). CDR3 length: 13 amino acids. CDR3 loop: CSALGTGTGELFF. In DNA form, the CDR3 reads TGCAGTGCTCTAGGGACAGGGACCGGGGAGCTGTTTTTT.

This CDR3 is CASSVDLEMFYNEQFF. The CDR3 coding sequence is TGTGCCAGCAGCGTAGATCTAGAAATGTTCTACAATGAGCAGTTCTTC. The chain has TRBV9 and TRBJ2-1; D is undetermined. CDR1 and CDR2 (germline): SGDLS, YYNGEE. The V end lost 0 bases, the J end lost 3 bases, and 13 bases lay between the germline ends. CDR3 size: 16 residues.

This clonotype has ten or more counts. The rearrangement uses TRBV10-3 and TRBJ2-3; D possibly corresponds to TRBD2 (5 bases). The V end lost 7 bases, the J end lost 1 base, and 15 bases lay between the germline ends. The length of the CDR3 is 15 residues. CDR1 ENHRY and CDR2 SYGVKD come from the germline V gene. The CDR3 here is CAIKKDFWGTDTQYF. CDR3 DNA sequence: TGTGCCATCAAAAAGGACTTCTGGGGCACAGATACGCAGTATTTT.

The gene calls are TRBV6-2 or TRBV6-3 and TRBJ2-1; TRBD2 agrees at 8 bases. Germline CDR1 MNHEY, CDR2 SVGEGT. Germline trimming cut 3 bases from V and 8 bases from J; bases unmatched to any gene: 18. The length of the CDR3 is 18 residues. CDR3 sequence: CASSYSMTNSGIRYEQFF. The CDR3 DNA reads TGTGCCAGCAGTTATTCAATGACCAATAGCGGGATAAGGTATGAGCAGTTCTTC.

V usage is TRBV9 and J usage is TRBJ2-1, with D unresolved. With 0 bases removed from V and 0 bases from J, the gap between germline ends came to 7 bases. The CDR3 runs to 15 residues. Germline V gene lookup returns CDR1 SGDLS and CDR2 YYNGEE. The CDR3 DNA follows: TGTGCCAGCAGCGTAGATGGGAACTCCTACAATGAGCAGTTCTTC. As protein: CASSVDGNSYNEQFF.

The sample holds a few counts of this clonotype. J is TRBJ1-2 and V is TRBV6-5, with 8 positions matching TRBD1. Germline V CDR1 and CDR2: MNHEY, SVGAGI. With 2 bases clipped from V and 4 bases from J, the junction kept 12 bases outside the gene matches. The CDR3 runs to 17 residues. The CDR3 DNA reads TGTGCCAGCAGTTACCTTAGGACAGGGATTGGTGTCTATGGCTACACCTTC. Protein sequence: CASSYLRTGIGVYGYTF.